Listed below are T cell receptor beta chains from one sample, sequenced in a study of OX40 agonist ivuxolimab in advanced cancers. Using immunoSEQ multiplex PCR, the repertoire was profiled, and TCRdb retains in-frame clones only, with some absent. The table shows about 64,000 clones, with around 80% occurring only once. The source was CD4+ or CD8+ T cells sorted from blood, collected in a trial of the OX40 agonist ivuxolimab. The receptors were sampled from an adult with an advanced solid tumor such as melanoma, head and neck, liver or kidney cancer. The CDR3 runs from the conserved cysteine through the conserved F or W. Fields, in order: J gene, clone size, V gene, D gene, CDR3 protein, CDR3 DNA. D genes are given only for firm matches. Not every row has a clone size; where given, it reads once, few, many or a size class.

>TRBJ1-3|.|TRBV4-1|.
CASSQTSRGIGNTIYF
TGCGCCAGCAGCCAAACCTCTAGGGGGATTGGAAACACCATATATTTT
>TRBJ2-7|.|TRBV6-6|TRBD1
CASSQNGQGSWEQYF
TGTGCCAGCAGCCAGAATGGACAGGGCTCATGGGAGCAGTACTTC
>TRBJ2-7|.|TRBV7-8|.
CASSLPGEQYF
TGTGCCAGCAGCCTACCAGGGGAGCAGTACTTC
>TRBJ1-3|.|TRBV10-3|TRBD1
CAIRGGQGAVGNTIYF
TGTGCCATCAGAGGCGGACAGGGGGCGGTCGGAAACACCATATATTTT
>TRBJ1-3|.|TRBV6-1|.
CASRGFSGNTIYF
TGTGCCAGCAGGGGTTTCTCTGGAAACACCATATATTTT
>TRBJ2-7|.|TRBV5-4|.
CASSGPGRRTYEQYF
TGTGCCAGCAGCGGGCCGGGACGGAGGACCTACGAGCAGTACTTC
>TRBJ1-1|.|TRBV7-6|TRBD1
CASSSRQGPTEAFF
TGTGCCAGCAGCTCCCGACAGGGGCCCACTGAAGCTTTCTTT
>TRBJ2-3|medium-sized|TRBV19|TRBD1
CASSYGQGTDTQYF
TGTGCCAGCTCTTACGGACAGGGCACAGATACGCAGTATTTT
>TRBJ2-7|.|TRBV7-9|.
CASSEPSAGAPYEQYF
TGTGCCAGCAGCGAACCCTCCGCGGGGGCTCCCTACGAGCAGTACTTC
>TRBJ2-7|.|TRBV18|.
CASSLNQGGEQYF
TGTGCCAGCTCTCTTAATCAGGGTGGGGAGCAGTACTTC
>TRBJ2-7|once|TRBV10-3|.
CASIRGTDSYEQYF
TGTGCCTCCATCCGCGGGACAGACTCCTACGAGCAGTACTTC
>TRBJ2-5|.|TRBV7-9|TRBD2
CASSLPGLGGETQYF
TGTGCCAGCAGCTTACCGGGACTAGGGGGGGAGACCCAGTACTTC
>TRBJ2-1|once|TRBV6-1|TRBD2
CASPPGGSYNEQFF
TGTGCCAGCCCACCGGGAGGATCATACAATGAGCAGTTCTTC
>TRBJ1-4|.|TRBV6-5|.
CASSYGGSNEKLFF
TGTGCCAGCAGTTATGGGGGCTCTAATGAAAAACTGTTTTTT
>TRBJ1-6|few|TRBV7-8|.
CASSFSPSGGGNSPLHF
TGTGCCAGCAGCTTTTCCCCGTCGGGTGGGGGAAATTCACCCCTCCACTTT
>TRBJ2-4|.|TRBV25-1|TRBD2
CASKSAGGDNIQYF
TGTGCCAGCAAATCCGCGGGAGGGGATAACATTCAGTACTTC
>TRBJ1-2|.|TRBV6-6|.
CASRLPQAGDYGYTF
TGTGCCAGCAGACTCCCCCAGGCGGGGGACTATGGCTACACCTTC
>TRBJ2-5|.|TRBV7-3|TRBD1
CASSLATGGVGGETQYF
TGTGCCAGCAGCTTAGCAACAGGGGGAGTAGGAGGGGAGACCCAGTACTTC
>TRBJ2-1|.|TRBV5-4|.
CASDHDGEQFF
TGTGCCAGCGATCATGATGGTGAGCAGTTCTTC
>TRBJ1-2|.|TRBV7-6|.
CASSPGGPVRYGYTF
TGTGCCAGCAGCCCCGGAGGGCCTGTCCGCTATGGCTACACCTTC
>TRBJ1-2|.|TRBV9|TRBD1
CASSTRQGADYGYTF
TGTGCCAGCAGCACACGACAGGGGGCTGACTATGGCTACACCTTC
>TRBJ1-1|.|TRBV10-2|.
CASSERRGTEAFF
TGCGCCAGCAGTGAGCGTAGGGGTACTGAAGCTTTCTTT
>TRBJ1-4|.|TRBV5-1|.
CASRNRQTTNEKLFF
TGCGCCAGCAGGAATCGACAGACAACTAATGAAAAACTGTTTTTT
>TRBJ1-2|.|TRBV27|.
CASSERRNYGYTF
TGTGCCAGCAGTGAAAGACGGAACTATGGCTACACCTTC
>TRBJ2-1|.|TRBV15|.
CATSSDPGTVDEQFF
TGTGCCACCAGCAGCGACCCTGGGACTGTCGATGAGCAGTTCTTC
>TRBJ2-1|.|TRBV4-1|.
CASTPGFDYNEQFF
TGCGCCAGTACACCGGGATTCGACTACAATGAGCAGTTCTTC
>TRBJ1-1|.|TRBV11-1|.
CASSPRGGTKAFF
TGTGCCAGCAGCCCCCGGGGGGGCACTAAAGCTTTCTTT
>TRBJ2-3|.|TRBV5-6|.
CASSWGNTDTQYF
TGTGCCAGCAGCTGGGGTAACACAGATACGCAGTATTTT
>TRBJ2-1|.|TRBV6-1|TRBD1
CASSEGTGVNNEQFF
TGTGCCAGCAGTGAGGGGACAGGGGTCAACAATGAGCAGTTCTTC
>TRBJ2-2|.|TRBV18|TRBD2
CASSPSTSGGITGELFF
TGTGCCAGCTCACCGTCTACTAGCGGGGGAATCACCGGGGAGCTGTTTTTT
>TRBJ2-2|.|TRBV18|.
CASSPMGTSRGELFF
TGTGCCAGCTCACCAATGGGGACGTCGCGCGGGGAGCTGTTTTTT
>TRBJ2-5|.|TRBV18|.
CASSLDGVQQETQYF
TGTGCCAGCTCCCTGGACGGAGTCCAGCAAGAGACCCAGTACTTC
>TRBJ1-6|.|TRBV6-1|.
CASSETTGSLSSPLHF
TGTGCCAGCAGTGAAACTACAGGGTCCCTTTCTTCACCCCTCCACTTT
>TRBJ2-7|once|TRBV20-1|TRBD1
CSASGGTGQYF
TGCAGTGCTAGTGGGGGGACAGGTCAGTACTTC
>TRBJ1-1|.|TRBV7-9|.
CASSLGGGSTEAFF
TGTGCCAGCAGCTTAGGGGGCGGGAGCACTGAAGCTTTCTTT
>TRBJ1-4|.|TRBV11-2|.
CASSLAVGSKLFF
TGTGCCAGCAGCTTAGCGGTGGGGTCGAAACTGTTTTTT
>TRBJ1-3|.|TRBV6-5|.
CASSLGTFGNTIYF
TGTGCCAGCAGTCTTGGGACTTTTGGAAACACCATATATTTT
>TRBJ2-7|.|TRBV6-1|TRBD1
CASSGVPGQGTEQYF
TGTGCCAGCAGTGGAGTCCCGGGACAGGGGACCGAGCAGTACTTC
>TRBJ2-2|.|TRBV30|.
CAWAHLGLAAGELFF
TGTGCCTGGGCCCACCTGGGACTGGCCGCCGGGGAGCTGTTTTTT
>TRBJ2-3|.|TRBV5-1|.
CASSRTLNQDTQYF
TGCGCCAGCAGCCGCACCCTAAACCAGGATACGCAGTATTTT
>TRBJ2-2|.|TRBV18|.
CASSPLASGLTGELFF
TGTGCCAGCTCACCACTGGCCTCAGGCCTCACCGGGGAGCTGTTTTTT
>TRBJ2-2|.|TRBV2|TRBD1
CASSYRGVDTGELFF
TGTGCCAGCAGCTACAGGGGGGTTGACACCGGGGAGCTGTTTTTT
>TRBJ2-5|once|TRBV10-3|TRBD2
CAISETSGGADQYF
TGTGCCATCAGTGAGACTAGCGGGGGGGCTGACCAGTACTTC
>TRBJ1-4|.|TRBV25-1|.
CASSVGPGNEKLFF
TGTGCCAGCAGTGTTGGGCCTGGTAATGAAAAACTGTTTTTT